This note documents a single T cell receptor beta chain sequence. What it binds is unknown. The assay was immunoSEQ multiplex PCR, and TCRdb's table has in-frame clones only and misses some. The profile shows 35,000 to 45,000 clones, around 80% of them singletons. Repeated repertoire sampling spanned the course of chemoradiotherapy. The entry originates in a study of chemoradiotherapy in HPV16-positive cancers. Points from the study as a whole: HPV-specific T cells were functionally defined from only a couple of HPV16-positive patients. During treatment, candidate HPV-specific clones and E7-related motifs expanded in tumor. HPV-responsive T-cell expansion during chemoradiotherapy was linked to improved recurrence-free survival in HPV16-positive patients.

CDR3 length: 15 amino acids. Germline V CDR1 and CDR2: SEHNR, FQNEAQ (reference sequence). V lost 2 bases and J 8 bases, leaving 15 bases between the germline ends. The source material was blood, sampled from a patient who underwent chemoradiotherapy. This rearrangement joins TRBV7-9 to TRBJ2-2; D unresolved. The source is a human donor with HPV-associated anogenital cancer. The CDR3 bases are TGTGCCAGCAGCTTAACGCCTGTAATTCCTGGGGAGCTGTTTTTT. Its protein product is CASSLTPVIPGELFF.